This T cell receptor (beta chain) was profiled in a study of T cells in Graves' hyperthyroidism and ophthalmopathy. In the study overall: Staff took peripheral blood when the initial diagnosis was made, before any treatment began.

Graves' hyperthyroidism is called stable when ophthalmopathy does not progress within 18 months. Newly diagnosed hyperthyroidism, duration under 2 months, in patients aged 18 to 65. Any patient presenting with uncontrolled infection, other autoimmune disease, pregnancy or lactation was left out. Researchers amplified the TCR beta CDR3 regions from RNA transcripts. A set of HTBI primers served as the primers for a first-round RT-PCR of the TCR CDR3. TCRdb recomputed calls from the multiplex PCR reads with MiXCR, one row per CDR3 protein. The table shows roughly 510,000 distinct CDR3 sequences, with less than 25% occurring only once. The CDR3 has 16 amino acids. V was trimmed by 4 bases and J by 1 base, leaving 16 bases between them. There are many counts of this clonotype.

The rearrangement uses TRBV12-3 or TRBV12-4 and TRBJ1-1, with a weak D call TRBD1 (5 bases). Sequenced material: blood. The receptor's source is a young man with Graves' hyperthyroidism. The CDR3 DNA follows: TGTGCCAGCAGTTACGCGGGGGGACTCGCGAACACTGAAGCTTTCTTT. Amino acid sequence: CASSYAGGLANTEAFF.